This TCR beta chain is drawn from a study of response to subunit inactivated influenza vaccine. Trimming pared 6 bases from V and 7 bases from J, leaving 12 bases between. The CDR3 is 12 amino acids. TCRdb re-called the RT-PCR reads through MiXCR, storing one row per CDR3 protein. Found here are about 540,000 distinct CDR3 sequences, around 21% of them singletons; the top ten hold 2.5% to 3%. This clonotype was seen a handful of times. The same sample was also studied in work on T cells expressing NK-cell markers. In that study: Template switching by 5'RACE with UMIs generated the TCR beta cDNA.

This TCR was recovered from a man in his fifties or sixties who received an inactivated influenza vaccine. Sample: CD4+ T cells sorted from PBMCs, taken about 11 days after vaccination. The chain uses TRBV12-3 or TRBV12-4 and TRBJ1-1; no firm D call. This chain's CDR3 is CASRREAREAFF. The DNA of the CDR3 is TGTGCCAGCAGGCGGGAGGCGCGTGAAGCTTTCTTT.